Listed below are T cell receptor beta chains from one sample, sequenced in a study of blood T cell repertoires in COVID-19. The repertoire was sequenced with immunoSEQ multiplex PCR; TCRdb's copy has only in-frame clones and lacks some. The sample has 250,000 to 300,000 clones, about 89% seen once. Sequenced: peripheral blood. The origin of the receptors is a woman aged 60-70 years with acute or convalescent COVID-19. Both conserved end residues are part of each CDR3. A D gene is named only where the DNA matches it firmly.

D: .
J: TRBJ1-5
V: TRBV5-5
DNA: TGTGCCAGCAGCTTACAAGATCAGCCCCAGCATTTT
CDR3: CASSLQDQPQHF

D: TRBD1
J: TRBJ2-2
V: TRBV7-2
DNA: TGTGCCAGCAGCCCCCGGGACAGGGCGGACACCGGGGAGCTGTTTTTT
CDR3: CASSPRDRADTGELFF

D: TRBD1
J: TRBJ2-6
V: TRBV9
DNA: TGTGCCAGCAGCGTAGAAGGGGGCGACGGGGCCAACGTCCTGACTTTC
CDR3: CASSVEGGDGANVLTF

D: TRBD2
J: TRBJ2-4
V: TRBV27
DNA: TGTGCCAGCAGTCTGATAGCGGGGGCCAAAAACATTCAGTACTTC
CDR3: CASSLIAGAKNIQYF

D: .
J: TRBJ2-2
V: TRBV7-8
DNA: TGTGCCAGCAGCTTAACAGGAACGAACACCGGGGAGCTGTTTTTT
CDR3: CASSLTGTNTGELFF

D: .
J: TRBJ1-6
V: TRBV7-3
DNA: TGTGCCAGCAGCAGGACAGACAGTACTTATAATTCACCCCTCCACTTT
CDR3: CASSRTDSTYNSPLHF

D: .
J: TRBJ2-5
V: TRBV5-1
DNA: TGCGCCAGCAGCTTACCGACAGGCTACCAAGAGACCCAGTACTTC
CDR3: CASSLPTGYQETQYF

D: .
J: TRBJ1-2
V: TRBV6-4
DNA: TGTGCCAGCAGTGACTCTTATAGGGGCTATGGCTACACCTTC
CDR3: CASSDSYRGYGYTF

D: TRBD1
J: TRBJ1-2
V: TRBV28
DNA: TGTGCCAGCCGTGACCCCACCAGAGGGGGCGCAGATGGCTACACCTTC
CDR3: CASRDPTRGGADGYTF

D: .
J: TRBJ2-1
V: TRBV5-4
DNA: TGTGCCAGCAGCCCAAGCCTGCTAGCAGCCCCCTACAATGAGCAGTTCTTC
CDR3: CASSPSLLAAPYNEQFF

D: .
J: TRBJ1-2
V: TRBV18
DNA: TGTGCCAGCTCACCTACTCCTCTCCGGGGTGGGACTTATCCTTATGGCTACACCTTC
CDR3: CASSPTPLRGGTYPYGYTF

D: TRBD1
J: TRBJ1-2
V: TRBV15
DNA: TGTGCCACCAGCAGAGAACGCCGGGACAGAACTGGCTACACCTTC
CDR3: CATSRERRDRTGYTF

D: .
J: TRBJ1-5
V: TRBV6-5
DNA: TGTGCCAGCTCCGTGGGCTGGGGCAATCAGCCCCAGCATTTT
CDR3: CASSVGWGNQPQHF

D: TRBD2
J: TRBJ2-1
V: TRBV9
DNA: TGTGCCAGCAGCGTAAGCGGGGGATCCTACAATGAGCAGTTCTTC
CDR3: CASSVSGGSYNEQFF

D: .
J: TRBJ1-2
V: TRBV3-1/TRBV3-2
DNA: TGTGCCAGCAGCCAAGATTTGTCTTCGGGGGGCCATGGCTACACCTTC
CDR3: CASSQDLSSGGHGYTF